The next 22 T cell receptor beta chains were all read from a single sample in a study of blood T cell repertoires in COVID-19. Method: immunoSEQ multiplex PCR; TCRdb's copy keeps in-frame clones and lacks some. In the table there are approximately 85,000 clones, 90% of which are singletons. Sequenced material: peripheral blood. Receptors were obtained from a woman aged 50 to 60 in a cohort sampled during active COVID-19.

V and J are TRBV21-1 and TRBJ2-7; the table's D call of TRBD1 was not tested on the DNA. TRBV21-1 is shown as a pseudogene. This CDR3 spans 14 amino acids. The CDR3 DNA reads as TGTGCCAGCAGCAAAGGACAGGGGGTTTACGAGCAGTACTTC. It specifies CASSKGQGVYEQYF.

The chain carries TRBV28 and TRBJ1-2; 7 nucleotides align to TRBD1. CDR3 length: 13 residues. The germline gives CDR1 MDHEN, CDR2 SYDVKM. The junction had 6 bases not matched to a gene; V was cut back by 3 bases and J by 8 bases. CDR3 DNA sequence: TGTGCCAGCAGTTTCGTTAGGGGGCAAGGCTACACCTTC. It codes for CASSFVRGQGYTF.

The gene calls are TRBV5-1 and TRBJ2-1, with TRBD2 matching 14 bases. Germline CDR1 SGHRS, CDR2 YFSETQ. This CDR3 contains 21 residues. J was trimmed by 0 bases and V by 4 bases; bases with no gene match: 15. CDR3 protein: CASSPGLAGGTLVSSYNEQFF. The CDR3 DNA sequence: TGCGCCAGCAGCCCTGGACTAGCGGGAGGTACTTTGGTGAGCTCCTACAATGAGCAGTTCTTC.

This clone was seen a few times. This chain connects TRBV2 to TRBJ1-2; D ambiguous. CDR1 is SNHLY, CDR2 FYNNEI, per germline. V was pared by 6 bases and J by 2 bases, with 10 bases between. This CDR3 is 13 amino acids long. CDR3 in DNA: TGTGCCAGCAGCCTTACAAAAAACTATGGCTACACCTTC. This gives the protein CASSLTKNYGYTF. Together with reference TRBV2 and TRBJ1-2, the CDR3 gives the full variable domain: EPEVTQTPSHQVTQMGQEVILRCVPISNHLYFYWYRQILGQKVEFLVSFYNNEISEKSEIFDDQFSVERPDGSNFTLKIRSTKLEDSAMYFCASSLTKNYGYTFGSGTRLTVV.

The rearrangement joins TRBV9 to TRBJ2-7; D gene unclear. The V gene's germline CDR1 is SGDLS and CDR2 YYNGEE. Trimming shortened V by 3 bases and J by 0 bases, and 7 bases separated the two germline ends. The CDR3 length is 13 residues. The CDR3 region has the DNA TGTGCCAGCAGCGGAGTGAGCTCCTACGAGCAGTACTTC. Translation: CASSGVSSYEQYF.

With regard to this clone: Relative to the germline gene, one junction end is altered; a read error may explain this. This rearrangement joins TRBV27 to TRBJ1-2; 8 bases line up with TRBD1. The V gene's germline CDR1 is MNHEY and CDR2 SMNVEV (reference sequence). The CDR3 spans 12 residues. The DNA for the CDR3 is TGTGCCAGCAGTTCCGACAGGGGCCGTTCCGTGTTC. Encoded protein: CASSSDRGRSVF.

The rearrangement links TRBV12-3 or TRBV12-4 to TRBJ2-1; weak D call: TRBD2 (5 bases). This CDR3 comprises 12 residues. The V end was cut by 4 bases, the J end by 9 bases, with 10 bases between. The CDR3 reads CASSSIAIEQFF. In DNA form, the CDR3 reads TGTGCCAGCAGTTCTATAGCGATTGAGCAGTTCTTC.

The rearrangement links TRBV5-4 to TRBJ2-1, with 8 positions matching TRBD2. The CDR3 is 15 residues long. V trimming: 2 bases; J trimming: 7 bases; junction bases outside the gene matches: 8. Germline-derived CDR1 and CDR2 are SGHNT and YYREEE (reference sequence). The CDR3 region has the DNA TGTGCCAGCAGCTTAGAAGCGGGAGTCCTTAATGAGCAGTTCTTC. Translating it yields CASSLEAGVLNEQFF.

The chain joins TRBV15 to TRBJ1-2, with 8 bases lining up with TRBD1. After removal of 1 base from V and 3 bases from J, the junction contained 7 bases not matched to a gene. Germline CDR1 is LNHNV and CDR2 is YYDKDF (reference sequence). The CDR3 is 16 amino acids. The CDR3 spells CATSRGTQGAHYGYTF. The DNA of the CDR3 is TGTGCCACCAGCAGAGGTACTCAGGGGGCACACTATGGCTACACCTTC.

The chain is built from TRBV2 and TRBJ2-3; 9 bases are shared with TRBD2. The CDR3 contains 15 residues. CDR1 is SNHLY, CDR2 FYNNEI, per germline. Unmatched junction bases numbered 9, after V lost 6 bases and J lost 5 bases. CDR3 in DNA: TGTGCCAGCAGCAAATTAGCGGGAGTGGTAGATACGCAGTATTTT. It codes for CASSKLAGVVDTQYF.

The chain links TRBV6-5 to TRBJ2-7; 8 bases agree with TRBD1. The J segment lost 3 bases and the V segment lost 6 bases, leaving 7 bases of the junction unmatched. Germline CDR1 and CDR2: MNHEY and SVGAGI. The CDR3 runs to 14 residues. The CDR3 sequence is CASRNRDRFYEQYF. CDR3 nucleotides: TGTGCCAGCAGAAACCGGGACAGGTTCTACGAGCAGTACTTC.

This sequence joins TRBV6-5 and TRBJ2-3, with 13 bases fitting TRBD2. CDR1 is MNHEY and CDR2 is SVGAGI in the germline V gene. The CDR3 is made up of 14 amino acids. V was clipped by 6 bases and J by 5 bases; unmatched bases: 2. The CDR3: CASRGLAGKDTQYF. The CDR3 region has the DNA TGTGCCAGCAGGGGACTAGCGGGAAAAGATACGCAGTATTTT.

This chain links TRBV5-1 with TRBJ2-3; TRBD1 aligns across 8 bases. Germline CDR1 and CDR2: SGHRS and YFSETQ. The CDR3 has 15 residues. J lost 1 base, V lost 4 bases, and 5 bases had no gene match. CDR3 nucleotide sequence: TGCGCCAGCAGCCTCGGACAGGGCGGCACAGATACGCAGTATTTT. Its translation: CASSLGQGGTDTQYF.

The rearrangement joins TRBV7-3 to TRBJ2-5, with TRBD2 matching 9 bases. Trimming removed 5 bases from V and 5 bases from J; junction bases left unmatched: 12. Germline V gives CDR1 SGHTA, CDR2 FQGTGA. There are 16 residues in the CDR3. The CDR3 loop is CASSPTGSGRSETQYF. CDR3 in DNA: TGTGCCAGCAGCCCCACGGGTAGCGGGAGATCCGAGACCCAGTACTTC.

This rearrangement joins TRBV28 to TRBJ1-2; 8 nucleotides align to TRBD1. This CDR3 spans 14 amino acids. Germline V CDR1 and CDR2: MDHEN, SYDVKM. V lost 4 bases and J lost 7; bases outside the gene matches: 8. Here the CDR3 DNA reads TGTGCCAGCAGTTCAGAACAGGGGGGGGTTGGCTACACCTTC. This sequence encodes CASSSEQGGVGYTF.

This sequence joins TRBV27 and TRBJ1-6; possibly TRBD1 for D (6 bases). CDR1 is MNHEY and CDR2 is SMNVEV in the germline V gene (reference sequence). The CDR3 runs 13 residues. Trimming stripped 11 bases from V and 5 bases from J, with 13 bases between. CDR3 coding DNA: TGTGCCTGCGAGAGGGGGAATAATTCACCCCTCCACTTT. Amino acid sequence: CACERGNNSPLHF.

Written as DNA, the CDR3 is TGTGCCAGCTCACCCCCCGGGGTCCCCGGCAATCAGCCCCAGCATTTT. Encoded protein: CASSPPGVPGNQPQHF. This chain links TRBV18 with TRBJ1-5; no firm D call. Trimming stripped 3 bases from V and 2 bases from J, with 14 bases between. Germline CDR1 KGHSH, CDR2 LQKENI. The CDR3 has 16 amino acids.

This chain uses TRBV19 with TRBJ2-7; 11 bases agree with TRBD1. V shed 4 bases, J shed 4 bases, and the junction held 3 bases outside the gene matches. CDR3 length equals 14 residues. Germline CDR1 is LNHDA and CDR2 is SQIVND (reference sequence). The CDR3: CASSRGQGGYEQYF. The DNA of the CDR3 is TGTGCCAGTAGTAGGGGACAGGGGGGATACGAGCAGTACTTC. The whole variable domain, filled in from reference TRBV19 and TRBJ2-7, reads DGGITQSPKYLFRKEGQNVTLSCEQNLNHDAMYWYRQDPGQGLRLIYYSQIVNDFQKGDIAEGYSVSREKKESFPLTVTSAQKNPTAFYLCASSRGQGGYEQYFGPGTRLTVT.

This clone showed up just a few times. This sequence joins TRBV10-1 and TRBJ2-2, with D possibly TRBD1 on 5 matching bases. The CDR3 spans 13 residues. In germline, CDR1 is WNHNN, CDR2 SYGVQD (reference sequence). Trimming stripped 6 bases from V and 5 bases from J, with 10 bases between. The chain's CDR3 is CASRVDSTGELFF. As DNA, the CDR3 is TGCGCCAGCAGAGTCGACAGTACCGGGGAGCTGTTTTTT.

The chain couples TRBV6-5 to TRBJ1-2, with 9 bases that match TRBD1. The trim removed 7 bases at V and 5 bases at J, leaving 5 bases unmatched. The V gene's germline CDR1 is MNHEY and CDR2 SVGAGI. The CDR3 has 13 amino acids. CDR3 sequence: CASTPGTGYGYTF. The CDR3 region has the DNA TGTGCCAGCACCCCCGGGACAGGGTATGGCTACACCTTC.

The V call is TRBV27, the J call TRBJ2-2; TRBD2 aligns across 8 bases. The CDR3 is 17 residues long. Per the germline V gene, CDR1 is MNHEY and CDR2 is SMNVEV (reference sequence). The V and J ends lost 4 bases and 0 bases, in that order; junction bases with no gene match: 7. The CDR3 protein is CASSYYGGVPNTGELFF. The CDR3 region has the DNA TGTGCCAGCAGTTACTACGGGGGGGTCCCGAACACCGGGGAGCTGTTTTTT.

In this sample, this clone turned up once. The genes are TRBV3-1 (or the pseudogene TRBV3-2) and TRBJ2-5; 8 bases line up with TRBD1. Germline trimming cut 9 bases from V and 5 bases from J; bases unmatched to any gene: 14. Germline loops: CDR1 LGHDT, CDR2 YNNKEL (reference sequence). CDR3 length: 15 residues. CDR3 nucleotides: TGTGCCAGTTCCCCCGGGACAGGTTTCTGGGAGACCCAGTACTTC. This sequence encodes CASSPGTGFWETQYF.